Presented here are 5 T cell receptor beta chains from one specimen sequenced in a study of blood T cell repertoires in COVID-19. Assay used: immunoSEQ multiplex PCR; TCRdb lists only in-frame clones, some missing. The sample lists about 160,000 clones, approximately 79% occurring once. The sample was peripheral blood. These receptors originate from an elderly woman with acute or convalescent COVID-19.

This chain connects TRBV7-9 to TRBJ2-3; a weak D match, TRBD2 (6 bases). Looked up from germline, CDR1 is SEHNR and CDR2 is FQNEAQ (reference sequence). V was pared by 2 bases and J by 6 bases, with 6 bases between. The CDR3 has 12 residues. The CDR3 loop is CASSLLADTQYF. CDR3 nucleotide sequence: TGTGCCAGCAGCTTACTAGCGGATACGCAGTATTTT.

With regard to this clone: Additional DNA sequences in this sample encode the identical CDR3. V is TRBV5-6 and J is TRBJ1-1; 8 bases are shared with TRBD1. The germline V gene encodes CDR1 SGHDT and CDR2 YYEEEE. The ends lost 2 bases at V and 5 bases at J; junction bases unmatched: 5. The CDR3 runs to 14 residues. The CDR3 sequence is CASSFGQGGTEAFF. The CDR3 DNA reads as TGTGCCAGCAGCTTCGGACAGGGCGGGACTGAAGCTTTCTTT.

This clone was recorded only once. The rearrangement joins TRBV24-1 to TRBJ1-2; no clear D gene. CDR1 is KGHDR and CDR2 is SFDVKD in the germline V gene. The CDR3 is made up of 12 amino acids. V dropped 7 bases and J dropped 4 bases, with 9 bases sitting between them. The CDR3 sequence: CATSLDSYGYTF. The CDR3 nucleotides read TGTGCCACCAGCCTCGATAGCTATGGCTACACCTTC.

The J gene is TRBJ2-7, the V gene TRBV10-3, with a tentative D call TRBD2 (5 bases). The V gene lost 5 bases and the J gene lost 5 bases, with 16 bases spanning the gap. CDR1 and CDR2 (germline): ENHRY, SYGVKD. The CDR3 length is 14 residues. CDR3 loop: CAISRNSEGDEQYF. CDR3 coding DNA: TGTGCCATCAGTCGGAACAGCGAGGGAGACGAGCAGTACTTC.

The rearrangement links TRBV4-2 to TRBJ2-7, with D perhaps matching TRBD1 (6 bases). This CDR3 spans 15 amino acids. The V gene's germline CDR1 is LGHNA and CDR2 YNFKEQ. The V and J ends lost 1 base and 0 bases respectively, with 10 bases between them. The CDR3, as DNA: TGTGCCAGCAGCCAAGGGACAGATAGCTCCTACGAGCAGTACTTC. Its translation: CASSQGTDSSYEQYF.